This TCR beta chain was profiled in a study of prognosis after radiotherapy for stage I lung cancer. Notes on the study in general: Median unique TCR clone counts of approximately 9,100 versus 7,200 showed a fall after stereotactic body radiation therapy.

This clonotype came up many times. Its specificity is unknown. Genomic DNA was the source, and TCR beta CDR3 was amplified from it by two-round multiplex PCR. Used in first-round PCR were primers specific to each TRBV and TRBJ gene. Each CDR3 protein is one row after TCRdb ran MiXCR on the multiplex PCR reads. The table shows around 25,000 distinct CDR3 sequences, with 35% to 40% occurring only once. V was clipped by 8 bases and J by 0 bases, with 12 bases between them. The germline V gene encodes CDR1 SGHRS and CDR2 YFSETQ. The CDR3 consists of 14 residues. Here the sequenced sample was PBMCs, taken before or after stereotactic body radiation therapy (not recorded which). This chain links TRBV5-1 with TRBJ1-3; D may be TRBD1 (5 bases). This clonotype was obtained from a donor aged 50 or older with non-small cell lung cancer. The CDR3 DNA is TGCGCCAGTCAAGCGGGGGACTCTGGAAACACCATATATTTT. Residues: CASQAGDSGNTIYF.